The 9 T cell receptor beta chains below all came from one sample that was sequenced in a study of shared clonotypes between healthy human individuals (TCRdb year 2020). Library preparation used the immunoSEQ multiplex PCR assay. The table was pulled from immuneACCESS by TCRdb, which kept in-frame rearrangements only. Such tables lose some clones; where checked, under half of the loss comes from unresolved V genes, and the rest has no known cause. The sample records about 1.5 million clones, roughly 96% of which are singletons. Roughly 1.2% of the sample lies in the top ten. Sequencing was carried out using naive CD4+ T cells sorted from blood. The label giving this sample's cell subset or site can be read as: CD45RA+ positively selected. The receptor set was obtained from a man aged 25-40 years in good health.

The CDR3 bases are TGTGCCAGCAGTTCGACAGCTCCCTCTGGGGCCAACGTCCTGACTTTC. It encodes CASSSTAPSGANVLTF. The V gene is TRBV6-5, the J gene TRBJ2-6; tentatively, D is TRBD1 (5 bases). The CDR3 contains 16 residues. The V end lost 4 bases, the J end lost 0 bases, and 10 bases lay between the germline ends. Germline values: CDR1 MNHEY, CDR2 SVGAGI.

Only one count was recorded for this clone. This chain joins TRBV9 and TRBJ1-1, with 10 bases fitting TRBD1. The germline V gene encodes CDR1 SGDLS and CDR2 YYNGEE. This CDR3 is 15 amino acids long. The trim removed 3 bases at V and 0 bases at J, leaving 2 bases unmatched. The chain's CDR3 is CASSGGQGLNTEAFF. The DNA for the CDR3 is TGTGCCAGCAGCGGGGGACAGGGGTTGAACACTGAAGCTTTCTTT.

Concerning this clone: Other DNA sequences in the same sample also yield this CDR3. The V gene is TRBV7-2, the J gene TRBJ2-1; 9 bases are shared with TRBD2. The germline CDR1 and CDR2 sequences are SGHTA and FQGNSA. The length of the CDR3 is 15 residues. The trim removed 0 bases at V and 4 bases at J, leaving 1 base unmatched. This CDR3 is CASSLALAGYNEQFF. The CDR3 nucleotides are TGTGCCAGCAGCTTAGCTCTAGCGGGATACAATGAGCAGTTCTTC.

CDR3 loop: CASSLAPLARSTTDTQYF. CDR3 coding DNA: TGCGCCAGCAGCTTGGCCCCTCTAGCGCGGTCGACCACAGATACGCAGTATTTT. This sequence joins TRBV5-1 and TRBJ2-3, with D perhaps TRBD2 (6 bases). The length of the CDR3 is 18 residues. Per the germline V gene, CDR1 is SGHRS and CDR2 is YFSETQ. V was pared by 0 bases and J by 2 bases, with 19 bases between.

V is TRBV6-5 and J is TRBJ1-4; D remains ambiguous. V was shortened by 4 bases and J by 6 bases, with 18 bases between the two germline ends. The CDR3 is 16 amino acids. The V gene's germline CDR1 is MNHEY and CDR2 SVGAGI. The CDR3 loop is CASSSSAPKWDEKLFF. In nucleotides, the CDR3 is TGTGCCAGCAGTTCATCAGCACCAAAGTGGGATGAAAAACTGTTTTTT.

The chain has TRBV5-1 and TRBJ1-4; D is possibly TRBD1 (5 bases). CDR3 length: 17 residues. The V and J ends lost 0 bases and 8 bases respectively, with 20 bases between them. Germline values: CDR1 SGHRS, CDR2 YFSETQ. CDR3 nucleotide sequence: TGCGCCAGCAGCTTGGACAGGTTTTCCAAGCTTCAGGAAAAACTGTTTTTT. Its protein product is CASSLDRFSKLQEKLFF.

CDR3: CASSYQGRDTDTQYF. The CDR3 nucleotides are TGTGCCAGCAGTTACCAGGGCAGAGACACAGATACGCAGTATTTT. The V call is TRBV6-5, the J call TRBJ2-3; TRBD1 might be the D (5 bases). V lost 2 bases, J lost 2 bases, and 11 bases lay in between. The CDR3 consists of 15 residues. From germline, CDR1 is MNHEY and CDR2 SVGAGI.

V is TRBV5-1 and J is TRBJ1-1; 11 positions agree with TRBD1. The CDR3 is made up of 19 amino acids. V was clipped by 0 bases and J by 1 base; unmatched bases: 11. CDR1 is SGHRS and CDR2 is YFSETQ in the germline V gene. CDR3 nucleotides: TGCGCCAGCAGCTTGGTAGTACGGGACAGGGGGTTCGAGAACACTGAAGCTTTCTTT. Translating it yields CASSLVVRDRGFENTEAFF.

The chain links TRBV10-3 to TRBJ2-1; a possible D gene is TRBD1 (5 bases). V lost 6 bases and J 8 bases, leaving 11 bases between the germline ends. CDR1 and CDR2 from the germline V gene are ENHRY and SYGVKD. The CDR3 totals 12 residues. The CDR3 bases are TGTGCCATCAGGACCAGGGCGGATGAGCAGTTCTTC. Amino acids: CAIRTRADEQFF.